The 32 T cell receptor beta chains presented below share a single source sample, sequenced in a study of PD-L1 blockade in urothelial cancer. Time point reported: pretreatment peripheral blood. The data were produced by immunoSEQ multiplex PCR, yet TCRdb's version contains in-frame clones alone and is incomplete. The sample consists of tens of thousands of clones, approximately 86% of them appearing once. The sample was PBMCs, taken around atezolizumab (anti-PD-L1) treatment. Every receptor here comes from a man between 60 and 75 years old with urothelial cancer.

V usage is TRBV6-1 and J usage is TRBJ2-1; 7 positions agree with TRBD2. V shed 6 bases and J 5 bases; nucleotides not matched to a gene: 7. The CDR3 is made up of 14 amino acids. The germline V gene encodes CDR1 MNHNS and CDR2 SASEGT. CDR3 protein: CASRYQRGDNEQFF. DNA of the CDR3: TGTGCCAGCAGGTATCAGCGGGGCGACAATGAGCAGTTCTTC.

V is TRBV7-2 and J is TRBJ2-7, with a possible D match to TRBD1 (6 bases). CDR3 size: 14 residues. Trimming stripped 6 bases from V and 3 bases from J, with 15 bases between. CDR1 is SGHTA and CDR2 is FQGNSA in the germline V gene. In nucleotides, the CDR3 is TGTGCCAGCAGGAGAGTGGGGGCGGGCTACGAGCAGTACTTC. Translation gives CASRRVGAGYEQYF.

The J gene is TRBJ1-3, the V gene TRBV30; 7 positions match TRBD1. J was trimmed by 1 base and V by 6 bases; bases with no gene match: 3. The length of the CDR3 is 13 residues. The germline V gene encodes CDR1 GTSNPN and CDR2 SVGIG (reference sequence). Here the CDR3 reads CACRGESGNTIYF. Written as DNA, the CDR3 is TGTGCCTGCAGGGGGGAGTCTGGAAACACCATATATTTT.

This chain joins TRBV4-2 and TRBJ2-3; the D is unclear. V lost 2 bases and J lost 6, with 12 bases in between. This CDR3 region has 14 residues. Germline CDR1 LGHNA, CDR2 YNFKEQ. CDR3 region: CASSQQISWDTQYF. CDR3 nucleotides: TGTGCCAGCAGCCAACAAATTAGCTGGGATACGCAGTATTTT.

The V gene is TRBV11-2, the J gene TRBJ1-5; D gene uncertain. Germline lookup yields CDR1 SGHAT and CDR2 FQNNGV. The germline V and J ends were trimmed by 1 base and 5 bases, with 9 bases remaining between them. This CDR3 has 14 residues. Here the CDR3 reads CASSLGVRYQPQHF. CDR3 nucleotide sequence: TGTGCCAGCAGCTTAGGTGTCAGGTATCAGCCCCAGCATTTT.

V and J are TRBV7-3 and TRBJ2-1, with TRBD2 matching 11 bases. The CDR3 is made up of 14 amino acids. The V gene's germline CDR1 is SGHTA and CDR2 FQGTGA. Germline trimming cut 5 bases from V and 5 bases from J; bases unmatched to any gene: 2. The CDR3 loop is CASSISGGDNEQFF. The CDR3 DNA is TGTGCCAGCAGCATTAGCGGGGGGGACAATGAGCAGTTCTTC. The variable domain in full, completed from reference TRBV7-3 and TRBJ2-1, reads GAGVSQTPSNKVTEKGKYVELRCDPISGHTALYWYRQSLGQGPEFLIYFQGTGAADDSGLPNDRFFAVRPEGSVSTLKIQRTERGDSAVYLCASSISGGDNEQFFGPGTRLTVL.

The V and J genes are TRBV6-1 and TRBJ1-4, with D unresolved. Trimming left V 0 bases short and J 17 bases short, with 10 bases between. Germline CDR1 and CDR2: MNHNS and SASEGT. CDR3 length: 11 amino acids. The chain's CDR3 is CASSEAASPFF. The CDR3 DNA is TGTGCCAGCAGTGAAGCGGCCAGTCCTTTTTTT.

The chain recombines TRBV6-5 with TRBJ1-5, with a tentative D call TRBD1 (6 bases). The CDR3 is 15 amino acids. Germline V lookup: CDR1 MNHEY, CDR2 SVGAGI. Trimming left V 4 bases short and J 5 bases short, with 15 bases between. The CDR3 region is CASSWLGGAHQPQHF. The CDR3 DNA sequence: TGTGCCAGCAGTTGGCTAGGGGGGGCACATCAGCCCCAGCATTTT.

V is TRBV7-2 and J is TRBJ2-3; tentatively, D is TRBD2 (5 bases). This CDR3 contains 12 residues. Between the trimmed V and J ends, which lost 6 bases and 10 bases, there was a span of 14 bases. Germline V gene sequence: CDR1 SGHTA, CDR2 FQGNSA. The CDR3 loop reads CASRYLAEPQYF. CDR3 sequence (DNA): TGTGCCAGCAGGTACCTAGCAGAGCCGCAGTATTTT. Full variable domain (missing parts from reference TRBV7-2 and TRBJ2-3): GAGVSQSPSNKVTEKGKDVELRCDPISGHTALYWYRQSLGQGLEFLIYFQGNSAPDKSGLPSDRFSAERTGGSVSTLTIQRTQQEDSAVYLCASRYLAEPQYFGPGTRLTVL.

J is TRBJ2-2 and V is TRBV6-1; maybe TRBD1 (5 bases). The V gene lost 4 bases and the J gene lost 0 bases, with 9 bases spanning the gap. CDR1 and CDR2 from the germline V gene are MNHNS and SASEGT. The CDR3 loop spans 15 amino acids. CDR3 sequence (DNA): TGTGCCAGCAGTGCACAGGACGCGAACACCGGGGAGCTGTTTTTT. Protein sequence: CASSAQDANTGELFF.

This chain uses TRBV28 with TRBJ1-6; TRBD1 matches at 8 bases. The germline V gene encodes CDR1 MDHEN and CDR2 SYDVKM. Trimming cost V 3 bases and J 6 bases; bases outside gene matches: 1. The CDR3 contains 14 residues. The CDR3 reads CASSFGQGNSPLHF. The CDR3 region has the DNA TGTGCCAGCAGTTTCGGACAGGGTAATTCACCCCTCCACTTT.

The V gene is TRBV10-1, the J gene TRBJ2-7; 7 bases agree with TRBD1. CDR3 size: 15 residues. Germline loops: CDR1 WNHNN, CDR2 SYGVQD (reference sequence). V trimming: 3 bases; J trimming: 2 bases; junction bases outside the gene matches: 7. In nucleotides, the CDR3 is TGCGCCAGCAGTGACACAGGGGTCGGGACCTACGAGCAGTACTTC. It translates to CASSDTGVGTYEQYF.

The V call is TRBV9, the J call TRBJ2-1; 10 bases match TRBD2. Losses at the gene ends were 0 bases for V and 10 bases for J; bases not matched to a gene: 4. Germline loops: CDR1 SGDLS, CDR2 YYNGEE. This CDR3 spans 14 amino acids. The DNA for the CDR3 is TGTGCCAGCAGCGTAGGGCTAGCGGGGGACGAGCAGTTCTTC. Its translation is CASSVGLAGDEQFF.

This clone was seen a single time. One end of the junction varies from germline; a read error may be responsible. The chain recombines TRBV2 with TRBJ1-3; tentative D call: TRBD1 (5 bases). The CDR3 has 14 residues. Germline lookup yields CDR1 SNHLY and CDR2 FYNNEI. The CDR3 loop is CASSVGQSPSGNTF. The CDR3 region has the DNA TGTGCCAGCAGTGTCGGACAATCTCCCTCTGGAAACACCTTT.

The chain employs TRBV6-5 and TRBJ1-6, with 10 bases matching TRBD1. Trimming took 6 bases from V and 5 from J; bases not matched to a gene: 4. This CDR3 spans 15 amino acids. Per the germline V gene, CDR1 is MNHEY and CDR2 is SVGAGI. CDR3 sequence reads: CASRRQGAHNSPLHF. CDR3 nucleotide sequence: TGTGCCAGCAGGAGACAGGGGGCGCATAATTCACCCCTCCACTTT.

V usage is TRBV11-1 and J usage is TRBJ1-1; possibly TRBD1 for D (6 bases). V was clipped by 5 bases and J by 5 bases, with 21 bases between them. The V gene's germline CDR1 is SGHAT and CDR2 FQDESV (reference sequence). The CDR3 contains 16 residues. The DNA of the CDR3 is TGTGCCAGCAGCCCCTCGTCGGGGGGCGCGGGAACTGAAGCTTTCTTT. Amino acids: CASSPSSGGAGTEAFF.

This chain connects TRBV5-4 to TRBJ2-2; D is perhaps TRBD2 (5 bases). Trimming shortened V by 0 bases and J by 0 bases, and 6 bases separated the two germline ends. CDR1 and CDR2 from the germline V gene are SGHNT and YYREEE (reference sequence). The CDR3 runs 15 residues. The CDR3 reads CASSLGRANTGELFF. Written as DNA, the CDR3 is TGTGCCAGCAGCTTGGGGCGGGCGAACACCGGGGAGCTGTTTTTT. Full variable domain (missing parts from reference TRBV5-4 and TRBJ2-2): ETGVTQSPTHLIKTRGQQVTLRCSSQSGHNTVSWYQQALGQGPQFIFQYYREEENGRGNFPPRFSGLQFPNYSSELNVNALELDDSALYLCASSLGRANTGELFFGEGSRLTVL.

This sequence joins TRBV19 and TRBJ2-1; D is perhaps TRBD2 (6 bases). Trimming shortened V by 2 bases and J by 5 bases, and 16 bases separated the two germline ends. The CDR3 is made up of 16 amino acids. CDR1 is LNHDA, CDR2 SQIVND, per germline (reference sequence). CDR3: CASSILGGSGDNEQFF. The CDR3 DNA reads TGTGCCAGTAGTATATTGGGCGGGTCGGGGGACAATGAGCAGTTCTTC.

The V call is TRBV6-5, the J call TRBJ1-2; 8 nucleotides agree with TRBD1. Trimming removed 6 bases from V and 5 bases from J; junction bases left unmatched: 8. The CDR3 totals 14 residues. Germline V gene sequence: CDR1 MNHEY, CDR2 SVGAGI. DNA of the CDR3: TGTGCCAGCAGGCCTGCAGGGGGCCAATATGGCTACACCTTC. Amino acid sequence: CASRPAGGQYGYTF.

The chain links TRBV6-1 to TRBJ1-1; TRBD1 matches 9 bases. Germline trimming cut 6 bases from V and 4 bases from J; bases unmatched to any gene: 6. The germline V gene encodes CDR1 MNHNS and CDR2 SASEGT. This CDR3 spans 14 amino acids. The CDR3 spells CASRSPGQGTEAFF. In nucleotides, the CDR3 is TGTGCCAGCAGATCCCCGGGACAGGGCACTGAAGCTTTCTTT.

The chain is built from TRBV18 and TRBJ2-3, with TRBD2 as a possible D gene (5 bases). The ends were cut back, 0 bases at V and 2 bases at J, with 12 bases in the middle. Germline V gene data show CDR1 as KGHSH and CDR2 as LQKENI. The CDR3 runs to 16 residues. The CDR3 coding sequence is TGTGCCAGCTCACCACCGCCGGGGTCGTACACAGATACGCAGTATTTT. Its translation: CASSPPPGSYTDTQYF. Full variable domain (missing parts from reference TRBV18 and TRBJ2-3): NAGVMQNPRHLVRRRGQEARLRCSPMKGHSHVYWYRQLPEEGLKFMVYLQKENIIDESGMPKERFSAEFPKEGPSILRIQQVVRGDSAAYFCASSPPPGSYTDTQYFGPGTRLTVL.

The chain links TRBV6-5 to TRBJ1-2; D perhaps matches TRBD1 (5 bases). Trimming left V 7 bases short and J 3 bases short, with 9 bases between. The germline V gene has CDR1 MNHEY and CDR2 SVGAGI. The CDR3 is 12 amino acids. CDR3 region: CASKIGDYGYTF. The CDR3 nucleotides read TGTGCCAGCAAGATAGGGGACTATGGCTACACCTTC.

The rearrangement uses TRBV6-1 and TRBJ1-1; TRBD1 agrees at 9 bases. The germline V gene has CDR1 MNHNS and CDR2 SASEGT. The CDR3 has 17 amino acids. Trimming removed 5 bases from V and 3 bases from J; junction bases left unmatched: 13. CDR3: CASSQDRGGKGDTEAFF. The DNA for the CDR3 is TGTGCCAGCAGTCAAGACAGGGGGGGTAAGGGGGACACTGAAGCTTTCTTT.

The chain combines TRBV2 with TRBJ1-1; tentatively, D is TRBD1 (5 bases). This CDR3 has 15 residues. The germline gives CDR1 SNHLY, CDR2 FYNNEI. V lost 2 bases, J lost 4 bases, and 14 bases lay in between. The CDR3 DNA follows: TGTGCCAGCAGTGAAATTGGACACAGGACCACTGAAGCTTTCTTT. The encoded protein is CASSEIGHRTTEAFF.

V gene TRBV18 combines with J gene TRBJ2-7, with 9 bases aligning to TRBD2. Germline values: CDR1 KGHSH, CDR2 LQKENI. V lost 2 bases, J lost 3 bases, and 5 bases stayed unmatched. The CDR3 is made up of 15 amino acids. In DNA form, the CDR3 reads TGTGCCAGCTCACCAGGGCGGGGGGGATACTACGAGCAGTACTTC. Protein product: CASSPGRGGYYEQYF.

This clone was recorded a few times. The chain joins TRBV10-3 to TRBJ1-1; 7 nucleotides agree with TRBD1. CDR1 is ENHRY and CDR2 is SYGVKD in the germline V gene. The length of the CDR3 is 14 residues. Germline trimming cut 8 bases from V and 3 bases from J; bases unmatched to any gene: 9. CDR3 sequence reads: CAIAGGTEYTEAFF. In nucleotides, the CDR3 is TGTGCCATCGCAGGGGGTACAGAGTACACTGAAGCTTTCTTT.

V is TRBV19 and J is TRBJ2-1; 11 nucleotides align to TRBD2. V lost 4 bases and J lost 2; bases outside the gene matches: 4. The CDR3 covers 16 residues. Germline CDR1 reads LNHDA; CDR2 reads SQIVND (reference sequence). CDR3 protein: CASSTLAGATYNEQFF. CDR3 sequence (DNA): TGTGCCAGTAGTACACTAGCGGGGGCAACCTACAATGAGCAGTTCTTC.

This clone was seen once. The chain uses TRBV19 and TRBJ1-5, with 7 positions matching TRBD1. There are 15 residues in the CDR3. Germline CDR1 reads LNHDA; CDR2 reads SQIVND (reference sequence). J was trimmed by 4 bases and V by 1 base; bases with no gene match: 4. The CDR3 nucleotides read TGTGCCAGTAGTATAGGTGAGGGGGCTAATCAGCCCCAGCATTTT. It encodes CASSIGEGANQPQHF. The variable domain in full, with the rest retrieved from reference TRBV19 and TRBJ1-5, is DGGITQSPKYLFRKEGQNVTLSCEQNLNHDAMYWYRQDPGQGLRLIYYSQIVNDFQKGDIAEGYSVSREKKESFPLTVTSAQKNPTAFYLCASSIGEGANQPQHFGDGTRLSIL.

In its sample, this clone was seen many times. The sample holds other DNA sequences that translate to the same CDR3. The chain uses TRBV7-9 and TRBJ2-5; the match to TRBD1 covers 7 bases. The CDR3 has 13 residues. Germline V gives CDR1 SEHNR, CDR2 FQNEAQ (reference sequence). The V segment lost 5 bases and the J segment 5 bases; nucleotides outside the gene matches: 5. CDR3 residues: CASSLQGVETQYF. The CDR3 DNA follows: TGTGCCAGCAGCCTCCAGGGGGTTGAGACCCAGTACTTC.

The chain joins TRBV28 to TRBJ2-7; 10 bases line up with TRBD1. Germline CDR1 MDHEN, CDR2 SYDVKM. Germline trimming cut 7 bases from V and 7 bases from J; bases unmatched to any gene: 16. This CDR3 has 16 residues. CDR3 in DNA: TGTGCCAGCAACTCCGGGACAGGGGTCCTCCAGTCGGAGCAGTACTTC. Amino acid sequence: CASNSGTGVLQSEQYF.

The CDR3 sequence is CATTTGPDSNQPQHF. CDR3 in DNA: TGTGCCACCACGACAGGCCCGGATAGCAATCAGCCCCAGCATTTT. The chain couples TRBV19 to TRBJ1-5; D might be TRBD1 (6 bases). V lost 10 bases, J lost 0 bases, and 16 bases lay in between. The CDR3 is made up of 15 amino acids. Germline loops: CDR1 LNHDA, CDR2 SQIVND (reference sequence).

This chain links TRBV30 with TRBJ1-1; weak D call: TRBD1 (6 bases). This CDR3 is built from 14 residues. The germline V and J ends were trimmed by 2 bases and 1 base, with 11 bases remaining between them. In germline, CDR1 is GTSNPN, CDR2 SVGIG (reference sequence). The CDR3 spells CAWSPGRGNTEAFF. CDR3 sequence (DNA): TGTGCCTGGAGTCCCGGCAGGGGGAACACTGAAGCTTTCTTT. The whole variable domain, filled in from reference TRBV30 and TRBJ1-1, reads SQTIHQWPATLVQPVGSPLSLECTVEGTSNPNLYWYRQAAGRGLQLLFYSVGIGQISSEVPQNLSASRPQDRQFILSSKKLLLSDSGFYLCAWSPGRGNTEAFFGQGTRLTVV.